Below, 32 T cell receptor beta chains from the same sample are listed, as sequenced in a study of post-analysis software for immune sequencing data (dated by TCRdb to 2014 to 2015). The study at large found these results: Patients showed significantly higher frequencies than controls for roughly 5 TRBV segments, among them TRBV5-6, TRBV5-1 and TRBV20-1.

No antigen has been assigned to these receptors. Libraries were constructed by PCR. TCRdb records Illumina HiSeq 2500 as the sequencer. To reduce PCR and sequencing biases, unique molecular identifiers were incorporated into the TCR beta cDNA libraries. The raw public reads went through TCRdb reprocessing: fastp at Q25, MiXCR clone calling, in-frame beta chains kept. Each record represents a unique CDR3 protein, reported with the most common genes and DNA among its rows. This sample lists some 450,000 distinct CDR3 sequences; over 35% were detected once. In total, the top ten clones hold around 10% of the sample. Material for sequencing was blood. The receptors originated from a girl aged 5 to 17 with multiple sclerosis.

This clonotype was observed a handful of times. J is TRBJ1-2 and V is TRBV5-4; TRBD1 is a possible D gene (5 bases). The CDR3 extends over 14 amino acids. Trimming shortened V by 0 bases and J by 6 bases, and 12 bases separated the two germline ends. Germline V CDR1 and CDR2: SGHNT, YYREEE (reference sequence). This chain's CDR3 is CASSLGGDSDGYTF. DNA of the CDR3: TGTGCCAGCAGCTTGGGGGGGGATTCGGATGGCTACACCTTC.

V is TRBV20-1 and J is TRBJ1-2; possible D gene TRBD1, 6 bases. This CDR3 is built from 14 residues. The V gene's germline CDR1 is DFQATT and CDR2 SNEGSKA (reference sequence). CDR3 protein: CLFGLGGVAGGYTF. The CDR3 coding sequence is TGCCTTTTTGGTTTAGGGGGGGTCGCGGGAGGCTACACCTTC.

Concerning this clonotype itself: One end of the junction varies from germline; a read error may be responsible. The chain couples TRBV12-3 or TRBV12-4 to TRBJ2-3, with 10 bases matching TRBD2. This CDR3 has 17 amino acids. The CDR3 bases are TGTGCCAGCAGTTCCTCGTTAGCGGGAGGAGGCACAGGTACGCAGTATTTT. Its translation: CASSSSLAGGGTGTQYF.

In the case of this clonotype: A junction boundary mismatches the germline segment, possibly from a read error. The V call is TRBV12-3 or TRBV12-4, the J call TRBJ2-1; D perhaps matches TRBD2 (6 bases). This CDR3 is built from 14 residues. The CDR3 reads CTSSFQGGLDEQFF. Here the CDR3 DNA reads TGTACCAGCAGTTTTCAGGGAGGTCTCGATGAGCAGTTCTTC.

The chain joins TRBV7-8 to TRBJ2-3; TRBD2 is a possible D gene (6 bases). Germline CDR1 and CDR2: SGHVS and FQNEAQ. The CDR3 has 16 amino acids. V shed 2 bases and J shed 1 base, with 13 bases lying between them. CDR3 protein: CASSLTSGGGTDTQYF. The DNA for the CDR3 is TGTGCCAGCAGCTTAACCAGCGGAGGGGGCACAGATACGCAGTATTTT.

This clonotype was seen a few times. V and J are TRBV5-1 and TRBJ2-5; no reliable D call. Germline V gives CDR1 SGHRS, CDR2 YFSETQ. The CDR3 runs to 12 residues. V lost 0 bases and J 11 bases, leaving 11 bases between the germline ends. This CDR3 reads CASSLARLEQYF. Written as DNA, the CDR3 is TGCGCCAGCAGCTTGGCACGGCTAGAGCAGTACTTC.

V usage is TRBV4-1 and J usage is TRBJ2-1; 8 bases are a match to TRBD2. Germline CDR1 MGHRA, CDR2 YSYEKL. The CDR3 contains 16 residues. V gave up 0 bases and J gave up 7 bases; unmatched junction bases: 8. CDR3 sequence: CASSQDRAGEANEQFF. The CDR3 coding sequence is TGCGCCAGCAGCCAAGATAGAGCGGGAGAGGCGAATGAGCAGTTCTTC.

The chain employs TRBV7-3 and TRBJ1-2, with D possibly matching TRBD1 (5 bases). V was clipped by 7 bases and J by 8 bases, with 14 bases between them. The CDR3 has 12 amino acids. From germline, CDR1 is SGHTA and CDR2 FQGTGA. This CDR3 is CASTNSGVGYTF. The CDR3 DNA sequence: TGTGCCAGCACCAATTCGGGGGTAGGCTACACCTTC. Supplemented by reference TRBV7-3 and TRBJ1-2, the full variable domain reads GAGVSQTPSNKVTEKGKYVELRCDPISGHTALYWYRQSLGQGPEFLIYFQGTGAADDSGLPNDRFFAVRPEGSVSTLKIQRTERGDSAVYLCASTNSGVGYTFGSGTRLTVV.

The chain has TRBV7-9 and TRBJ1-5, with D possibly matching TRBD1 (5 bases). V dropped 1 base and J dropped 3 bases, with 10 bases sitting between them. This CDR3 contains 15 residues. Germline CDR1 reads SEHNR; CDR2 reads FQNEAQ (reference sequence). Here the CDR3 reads CASSLGDSLNQPQHF. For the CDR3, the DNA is TGTGCCAGCAGCTTAGGTGACAGCCTCAATCAGCCCCAGCATTTT.

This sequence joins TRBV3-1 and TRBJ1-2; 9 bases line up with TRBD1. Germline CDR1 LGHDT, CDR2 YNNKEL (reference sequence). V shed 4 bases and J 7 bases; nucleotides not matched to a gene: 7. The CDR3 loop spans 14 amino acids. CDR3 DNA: TGTGCCAGCAGCCTCCCGGGACAGGGAGGTGGCTACACCTTC. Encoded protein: CASSLPGQGGGYTF.

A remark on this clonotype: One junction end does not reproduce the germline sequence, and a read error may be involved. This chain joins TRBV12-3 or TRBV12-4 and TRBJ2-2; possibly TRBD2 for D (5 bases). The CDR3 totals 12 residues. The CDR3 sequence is CASSPNTGEPFF. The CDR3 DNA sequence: TGTGCCAGCAGTCCGAACACCGGGGAGCCGTTTTTT.

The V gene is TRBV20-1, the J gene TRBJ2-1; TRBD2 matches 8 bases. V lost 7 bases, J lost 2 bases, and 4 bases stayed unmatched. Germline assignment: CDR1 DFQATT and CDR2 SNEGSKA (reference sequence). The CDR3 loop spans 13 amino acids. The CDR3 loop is CSERGRAYNEQFF. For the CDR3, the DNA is TGCAGTGAGCGGGGGAGGGCCTACAATGAGCAGTTCTTC.

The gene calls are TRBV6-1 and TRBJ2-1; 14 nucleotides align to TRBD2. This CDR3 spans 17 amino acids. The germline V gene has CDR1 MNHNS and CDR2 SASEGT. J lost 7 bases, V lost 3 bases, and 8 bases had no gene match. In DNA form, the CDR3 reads TGTGCCAGCAGTGAGGGACTAGCGGGAGCTTGGTGGAATGAGCAGTTCTTC. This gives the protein CASSEGLAGAWWNEQFF.

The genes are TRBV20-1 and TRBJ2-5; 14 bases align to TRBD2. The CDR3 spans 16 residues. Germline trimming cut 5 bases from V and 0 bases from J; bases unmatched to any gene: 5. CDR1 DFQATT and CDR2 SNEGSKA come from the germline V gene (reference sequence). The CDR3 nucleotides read TGCAGTGCTCCCCGGGGACTAGCGGGGGACCAAGAGACCCAGTACTTC. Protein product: CSAPRGLAGDQETQYF.

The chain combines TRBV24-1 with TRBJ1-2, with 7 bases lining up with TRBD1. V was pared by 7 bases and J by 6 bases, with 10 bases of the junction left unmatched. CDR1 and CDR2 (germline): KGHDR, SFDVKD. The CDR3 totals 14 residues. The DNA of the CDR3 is TGTGCCACCAGGGATACCTTACAGGGGAATGGCTACACCTTC. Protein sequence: CATRDTLQGNGYTF.

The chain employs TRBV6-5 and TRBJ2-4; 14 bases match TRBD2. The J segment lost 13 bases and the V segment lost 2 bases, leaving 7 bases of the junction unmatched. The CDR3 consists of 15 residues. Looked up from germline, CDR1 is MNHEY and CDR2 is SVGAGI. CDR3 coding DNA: TGTGCCAGCAGTTACGGACTAGCGGGAGGACAAGAGCAGTACTTC. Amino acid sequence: CASSYGLAGGQEQYF.

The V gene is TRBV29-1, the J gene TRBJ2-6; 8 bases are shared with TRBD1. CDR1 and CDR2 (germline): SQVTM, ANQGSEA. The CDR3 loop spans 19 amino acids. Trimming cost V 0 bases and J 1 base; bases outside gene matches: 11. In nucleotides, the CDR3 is TGCAGCGTTGAAGATCGCCTGACAGGGGCCTTTTCTGGGGCCAACGTCCTGACTTTC. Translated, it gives CSVEDRLTGAFSGANVLTF.

The CDR3: CSVGGQGDQYF. The CDR3, as DNA: TGCAGCGTTGGGGGACAGGGAGATCAGTACTTC. J is TRBJ2-7 and V is TRBV29-1; 9 bases fit TRBD1. From germline, CDR1 is SQVTM and CDR2 ANQGSEA. This CDR3 has 11 residues. The V gene end was trimmed by 4 bases and the J gene end by 10 bases; junction bases not matched to a gene: 5.

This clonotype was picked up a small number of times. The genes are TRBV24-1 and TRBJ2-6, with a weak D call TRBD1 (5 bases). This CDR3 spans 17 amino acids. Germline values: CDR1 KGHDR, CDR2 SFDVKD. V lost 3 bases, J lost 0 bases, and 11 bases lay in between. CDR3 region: CATSDPTGNSGANVLTF. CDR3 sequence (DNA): TGTGCCACCAGTGATCCAACAGGAAACTCTGGGGCCAACGTCCTGACTTTC.

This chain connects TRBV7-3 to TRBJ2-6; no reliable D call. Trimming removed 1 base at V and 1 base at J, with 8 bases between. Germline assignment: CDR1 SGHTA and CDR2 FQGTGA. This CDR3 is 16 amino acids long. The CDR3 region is CASSLSSGSGANVLTF. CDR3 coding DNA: TGTGCCAGCAGCTTAAGTTCAGGTTCTGGGGCCAACGTCCTGACTTTC.

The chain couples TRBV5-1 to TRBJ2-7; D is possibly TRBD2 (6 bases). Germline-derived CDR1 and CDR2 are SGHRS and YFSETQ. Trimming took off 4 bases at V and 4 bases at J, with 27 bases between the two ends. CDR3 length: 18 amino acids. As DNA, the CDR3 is TGCGCCAGCAGCCAATTTGCGGGGCCGGGGGATGGCGGATACGAGCAGTACTTC. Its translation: CASSQFAGPGDGGYEQYF.

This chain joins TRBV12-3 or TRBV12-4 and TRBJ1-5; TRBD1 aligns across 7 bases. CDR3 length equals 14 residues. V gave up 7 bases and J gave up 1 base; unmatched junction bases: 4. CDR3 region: CASTVDRSNQPQHF. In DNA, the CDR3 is TGTGCCAGCACCGTGGACAGGAGCAATCAGCCCCAGCATTTT.

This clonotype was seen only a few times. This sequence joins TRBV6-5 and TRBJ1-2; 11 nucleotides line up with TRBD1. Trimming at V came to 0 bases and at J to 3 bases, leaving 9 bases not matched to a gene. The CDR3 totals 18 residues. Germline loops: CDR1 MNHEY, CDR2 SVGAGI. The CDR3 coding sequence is TGTGCCAGCAGTTACTCGGGGACAGGGGGTCTGATTTACTATGGCTACACCTTC. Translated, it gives CASSYSGTGGLIYYGYTF.

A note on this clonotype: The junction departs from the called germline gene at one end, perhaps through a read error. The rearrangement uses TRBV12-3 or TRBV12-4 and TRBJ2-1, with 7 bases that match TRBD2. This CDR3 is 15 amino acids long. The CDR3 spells CDSIVFGGSYNEQFF. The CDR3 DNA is TGTGACAGCATCGTCTTTGGCGGGAGTTACAATGAGCAGTTCTTC.

CDR3 residues: CASSLKGGKNTGELFF. The CDR3 DNA reads as TGTGCCAGCAGCTTAAAGGGCGGGAAGAACACCGGGGAGCTGTTTTTT. The rearrangement uses TRBV11-2 and TRBJ2-2; possibly TRBD2 for D (6 bases). CDR3 length: 16 residues. CDR1 is SGHAT, CDR2 FQNNGV, per germline. Trimming removed 2 bases at V and 1 base at J, with 11 bases between. Together with reference TRBV11-2 and TRBJ2-2, the CDR3 gives the full variable domain: EAGVAQSPRYKIIEKRQSVAFWCNPISGHATLYWYQQILGQGPKLLIQFQNNGVVDDSQLPKDRFSAERLKGVDSTLKIQPAKLEDSAVYLCASSLKGGKNTGELFFGEGSRLTVL.

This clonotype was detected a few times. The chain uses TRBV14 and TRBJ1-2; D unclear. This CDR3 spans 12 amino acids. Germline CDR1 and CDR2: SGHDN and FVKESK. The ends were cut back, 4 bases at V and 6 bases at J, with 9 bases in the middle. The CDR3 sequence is CASSLRRNGYTF. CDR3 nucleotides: TGTGCCAGCAGCCTTAGACGCAATGGCTACACCTTC. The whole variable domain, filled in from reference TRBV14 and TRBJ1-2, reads EAGVTQFPSHSVIEKGQTVTLRCDPISGHDNLYWYRRVMGKEIKFLLHFVKESKQDESGMPNNRFLAERTGGTYSTLKVQPAELEDSGVYFCASSLRRNGYTFGSGTRLTVV.

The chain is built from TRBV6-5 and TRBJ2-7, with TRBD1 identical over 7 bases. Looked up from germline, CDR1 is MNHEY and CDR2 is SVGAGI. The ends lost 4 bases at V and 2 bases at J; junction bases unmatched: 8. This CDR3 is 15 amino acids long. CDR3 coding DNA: TGTGCCAGCAGTTGGGGACAGCACAGCCCCTACGAGCAGTACTTC. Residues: CASSWGQHSPYEQYF.

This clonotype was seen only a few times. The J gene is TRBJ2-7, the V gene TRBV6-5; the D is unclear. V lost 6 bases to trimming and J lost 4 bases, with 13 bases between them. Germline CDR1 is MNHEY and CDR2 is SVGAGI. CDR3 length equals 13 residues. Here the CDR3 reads CASSRDVGYEQYF. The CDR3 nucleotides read TGTGCCAGCAGCCGTGACGTCGGATACGAGCAGTACTTC.

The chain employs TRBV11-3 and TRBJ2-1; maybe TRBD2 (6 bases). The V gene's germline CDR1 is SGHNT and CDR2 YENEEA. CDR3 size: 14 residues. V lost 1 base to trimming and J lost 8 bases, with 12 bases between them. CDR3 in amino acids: CASSLAGRRDEQFF. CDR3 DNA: TGTGCCAGCAGCTTAGCCGGGAGAAGGGATGAGCAGTTCTTC.

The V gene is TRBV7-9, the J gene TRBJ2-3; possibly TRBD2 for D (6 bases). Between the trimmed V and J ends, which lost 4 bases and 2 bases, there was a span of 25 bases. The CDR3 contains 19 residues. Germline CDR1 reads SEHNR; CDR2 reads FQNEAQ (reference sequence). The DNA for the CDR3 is TGTGCCAGCAGCTCCCCGACTAACGGGGGAGGAGAAATCACAGATACGCAGTATTTT. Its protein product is CASSSPTNGGGEITDTQYF.

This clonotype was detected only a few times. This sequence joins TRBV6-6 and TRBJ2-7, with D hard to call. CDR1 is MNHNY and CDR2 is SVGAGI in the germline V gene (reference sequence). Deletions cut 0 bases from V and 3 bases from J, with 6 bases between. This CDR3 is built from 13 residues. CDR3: CASSYSYFYEQYF. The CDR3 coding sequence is TGTGCCAGCAGTTACTCGTATTTCTACGAGCAGTACTTC.

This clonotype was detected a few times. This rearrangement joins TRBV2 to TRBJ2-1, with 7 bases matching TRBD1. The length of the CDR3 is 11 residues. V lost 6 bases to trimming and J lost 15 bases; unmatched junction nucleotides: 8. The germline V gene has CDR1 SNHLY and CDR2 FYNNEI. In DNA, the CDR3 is TGTGCCAGCAGCTTTGACAGGGCTCTGTTCTTC. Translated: CASSFDRALFF. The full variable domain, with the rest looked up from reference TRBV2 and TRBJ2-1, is EPEVTQTPSHQVTQMGQEVILRCVPISNHLYFYWYRQILGQKVEFLVSFYNNEISEKSEIFDDQFSVERPDGSNFTLKIRSTKLEDSAMYFCASSFDRALFFGPGTRLTVL.